The 11 T cell receptor beta chains below come from one sample, sequenced in a study of T cell responses to AZD1222 COVID-19 vaccine. The table came from immunoSEQ multiplex PCR; TCRdb's copy has only in-frame clones and leaves some out. The table lists 66,000 or so clones, 79% of them singletons. The specimen comprised peripheral blood, sampled on day 0 of MenACWY control vaccination. The receptors derive from an adult in good health.

The V and J genes are TRBV11-2 and TRBJ2-1; 8 positions agree with TRBD2. V was clipped by 1 base and J by 5 bases; unmatched bases: 4. Germline CDR1 is SGHAT and CDR2 is FQNNGV. The CDR3 is 15 amino acids. CDR3 residues: CASSLALAGNNEQFF. Written as DNA, the CDR3 is TGTGCCAGCAGCTTAGCCCTAGCGGGCAACAATGAGCAGTTCTTC.

J is TRBJ2-1 and V is TRBV28; TRBD1 matches 7 bases. The CDR3 runs to 15 residues. The V and J ends lost 4 bases and 1 base, in that order; junction bases with no gene match: 4. Germline CDR1 and CDR2: MDHEN and SYDVKM. The CDR3 spells CASSYRGGSYNEQFF. As DNA, the CDR3 is TGTGCCAGCAGTTACAGGGGTGGATCCTACAATGAGCAGTTCTTC. Full variable domain (outside the CDR3, taken from reference TRBV28 and TRBJ2-1): DVKVTQSSRYLVKRTGEKVFLECVQDMDHENMFWYRQDPGLGLRLIYFSYDVKMKEKGDIPEGYSVSREKKERFSLILESASTNQTSMYLCASSYRGGSYNEQFFGPGTRLTVL.

V and J are TRBV4-2 and TRBJ2-7, with 10 positions matching TRBD2. Germline CDR1 is LGHNA and CDR2 is YNFKEQ. The V segment lost 4 bases and the J segment 4 bases; nucleotides outside the gene matches: 4. The CDR3 is 14 residues long. CDR3: CASSLRTSGYEQYF. The CDR3, as DNA: TGTGCCAGCAGCCTGAGGACTAGCGGTTACGAGCAGTACTTC.

This chain uses TRBV5-4 with TRBJ1-2, with 8 bases matching TRBD1. With 1 base clipped from V and 8 bases from J, the junction kept 10 bases outside the gene matches. The CDR3 length is 15 residues. Looked up from germline, CDR1 is SGHNT and CDR2 is YYREEE (reference sequence). CDR3 coding DNA: TGTGCCAGCAGCTTGTCCCGGGGACAGGAGGGGGGCTACACCTTC. Encoded protein: CASSLSRGQEGGYTF.

The chain uses TRBV19 and TRBJ2-3; no definite D call. CDR3 size: 14 residues. Germline values: CDR1 LNHDA, CDR2 SQIVND (reference sequence). V dropped 5 bases and J dropped 8 bases, with 17 bases sitting between them. CDR3 residues: CASSPDILSATQYF. The CDR3 nucleotides read TGTGCCAGTAGTCCGGATATCTTAAGCGCTACGCAGTATTTT.

V is TRBV7-3 and J is TRBJ2-1; D is possibly TRBD2 (6 bases). The CDR3 consists of 15 residues. V was pared by 5 bases and J by 1 base, with 12 bases between. The germline V gene has CDR1 SGHTA and CDR2 FQGTGA. Here the CDR3 DNA reads TGTGCCAGCAGCCCGCGGGGTGAATCCTACAATGAGCAGTTCTTC. It is translated as CASSPRGESYNEQFF.

The chain links TRBV18 to TRBJ2-1; D is unclear. The germline V and J ends were trimmed by 3 bases and 7 bases, with 19 bases remaining between them. CDR1 and CDR2 (germline): KGHSH, LQKENI. The CDR3 is made up of 16 amino acids. The CDR3 coding sequence is TGTGCCAGCTCACCGCTCAGTGGGGTTTTGAGTAATGAGCAGTTCTTC. Protein sequence: CASSPLSGVLSNEQFF.

The gene calls are TRBV24-1 and TRBJ2-1; D not certain. There are 11 residues in the CDR3. Per the germline V gene, CDR1 is KGHDR and CDR2 is SFDVKD. Between the trimmed V and J ends, which lost 7 bases and 3 bases, there was a span of 3 bases. The CDR3 protein is CATSLYNEQFF. The DNA for the CDR3 is TGTGCCACCAGCCTCTACAATGAGCAGTTCTTC.

This sequence joins TRBV19 and TRBJ1-1, with D maybe TRBD1 (6 bases). Germline V gene lookup returns CDR1 LNHDA and CDR2 SQIVND (reference sequence). This CDR3 has 16 residues. V dropped 2 bases and J dropped 1 base, with 14 bases sitting between them. CDR3 in amino acids: CASSIKGQGWNTEAFF. CDR3 sequence (DNA): TGTGCCAGTAGTATAAAGGGGCAGGGGTGGAACACTGAAGCTTTCTTT.

The chain joins TRBV6-5 to TRBJ2-1; no definite D call. This CDR3 is built from 14 residues. Germline V gene data show CDR1 as MNHEY and CDR2 as SVGAGI. Trimming stripped 7 bases from V and 5 bases from J, with 15 bases between. CDR3 loop: CASTRSRTNNEQFF. For the CDR3, the DNA is TGTGCCAGCACCCGAAGTAGAACCAACAATGAGCAGTTCTTC.

The V call is TRBV6-2 or TRBV6-3, the J call TRBJ2-1; 15 bases are a match to TRBD2. The CDR3 covers 13 residues. Trimming at V came to 7 bases and at J to 13 bases, leaving 5 bases not matched to a gene. CDR1 MNHEY and CDR2 SVGEGT come from the germline V gene. This CDR3 reads CASTPGLAGGQFF. The CDR3 region has the DNA TGTGCCAGCACCCCGGGACTAGCGGGGGGACAGTTCTTC.